The 3 T cell receptor beta chains below come from one sample, sequenced in a study of blood T cell repertoires in COVID-19. The repertoire was sequenced with immunoSEQ multiplex PCR; TCRdb's copy has only in-frame clones and lacks some. The profile shows fewer than 200,000 clones, more than 75% of them singletons. Sample: peripheral blood. These TCRs come from a man aged 35-49 years with active or convalescent COVID-19.

V usage is TRBV28 and J usage is TRBJ2-7, with 7 bases lining up with TRBD1. The CDR3 is made up of 15 amino acids. After removal of 8 bases from V and 4 bases from J, the junction contained 14 bases not matched to a gene. Germline V gives CDR1 MDHEN, CDR2 SYDVKM. The CDR3 is CASGSWRTGLYEQYF. The CDR3 nucleotides read TGTGCCAGCGGGTCTTGGAGGACAGGTCTTTACGAGCAGTACTTC.

The chain carries TRBV6-1 and TRBJ1-6; D possibly corresponds to TRBD1 (6 bases). The germline CDR1 and CDR2 sequences are MNHNS and SASEGT. V lost 5 bases and J lost 10, with 12 bases in between. This CDR3 is 13 amino acids long. CDR3 in DNA: TGTGCCAGCAGTAGGACAGAAGGGTCACCCCTCCACTTT. Protein product: CASSRTEGSPLHF.

V gene TRBV5-1 combines with J gene TRBJ2-1; 7 bases map to TRBD1. Germline CDR1 reads SGHRS; CDR2 reads YFSETQ. V trimming: 0 bases; J trimming: 2 bases; junction bases outside the gene matches: 8. The CDR3 spans 17 residues. Here the CDR3 reads CASSLVAGTVAYNEQFF. The DNA of the CDR3 is TGCGCCAGCAGCTTGGTGGCCGGGACAGTCGCCTACAATGAGCAGTTCTTC.